The 21 T cell receptor beta chains listed next were all sequenced from one sample in a study of Graves' ophthalmopathy and Graves' hyperthyroidism. Using RNA transcripts, the TCR beta CDR3 regions were amplified. The first-round RT-PCR employed HTBI primers together with the Qiagen OneStep RT-PCR kit. A multiplex PCR was then performed as the second round. TCRdb reanalysed the multiplex PCR reads using MiXCR and keeps one entry per CDR3 protein. This repertoire shows 1 million to 1.3 million distinct CDR3 sequences, 36% found once; its top ten account for more than 9.5%. The specimen sequenced was peripheral blood or thyroid tissue (not recorded which). The receptors shown here come from an adult man with Graves' hyperthyroidism.

The J gene is TRBJ2-6, the V gene TRBV20-1, with 7 bases lining up with TRBD1. The CDR3 runs 17 residues. Looked up from germline, CDR1 is DFQATT and CDR2 is SNEGSKA (reference sequence). V was pared by 5 bases and J by 0 bases, with 10 bases of the junction left unmatched. CDR3 bases: TGCAGTGCTGGTGGACAGGACCCTAGCTCTGGGGCCAACGTCCTGACTTTC. Its protein is CSAGGQDPSSGANVLTF.

Notes on this clonotype: This may be a read error, as it is one base from a much larger clone. This sequence joins TRBV6-4 and TRBJ2-2, with 7 bases fitting TRBD1. CDR1 is MRHNA, CDR2 SNTAGT, per germline. The CDR3 extends over 17 amino acids. The ends lost 6 bases at V and 2 bases at J; junction bases unmatched: 12. CDR3 region: CASRVGLGQTNTGELFF. CDR3 sequence (DNA): TGTGCCAGCAGGGTGGGTCTGGGACAGACAAACACCGGGGAGCTGTTTTTT.

This clonotype was seen repeatedly, ten times or more. The chain employs TRBV7-8 and TRBJ2-7; unclear D gene. The V gene lost 1 base and the J gene lost 5 bases, with 15 bases spanning the gap. CDR3 length: 15 amino acids. From germline, CDR1 is SGHVS and CDR2 FQNEAQ. The CDR3 nucleotides read TGTGCCAGCAGCTTAGAGACGTTGGTGGTCGACGAGCAGTACTTC. Its translation: CASSLETLVVDEQYF.

This clonotype was detected ten times or more. The CDR3 spells CASTGTGVAETQYF. The CDR3 DNA follows: TGTGCCAGCACCGGGACAGGGGTAGCAGAGACCCAGTACTTC. The gene calls are TRBV6-6 and TRBJ2-5; 10 bases line up with TRBD1. CDR3 size: 14 residues. The germline gives CDR1 MNHNY, CDR2 SVGAGI (reference sequence). The V segment lost 7 bases and the J segment 4 bases; nucleotides outside the gene matches: 6.

In its sample, this clonotype was seen once. Possible read error: a much larger clone is one base away. The chain joins TRBV19 to TRBJ2-5, with D tentatively TRBD1 or TRBD2 (5 bases each). This CDR3 spans 14 amino acids. Trimming pared 3 bases from V and 4 bases from J, leaving 12 bases between. Looked up from germline, CDR1 is LNHDA and CDR2 is SQIVND (reference sequence). In nucleotides, the CDR3 is TGTGCCAGTAGTATGGTGCCGAGGGGAGAGACCCAGTACTTC. Translation: CASSMVPRGETQYF.

The chain uses TRBV9 and TRBJ2-6; 7 bases match TRBD1. V was pared by 4 bases and J by 1 base, with 11 bases of the junction left unmatched. The CDR3 totals 18 residues. CDR1 SGDLS and CDR2 YYNGEE come from the germline V gene. CDR3 in amino acids: CASSPRDRMFSGANVLTF. The CDR3 nucleotides are TGTGCCAGCAGCCCCCGGGACAGAATGTTTTCTGGGGCCAACGTCCTGACTTTC. The whole variable domain, filled in from reference TRBV9 and TRBJ2-6, reads DSGVTQTPKHLITATGQRVTLRCSPRSGDLSVYWYQQSLDQGLQFLIQYYNGEERAKGNILERFSAQQFPDLHSELNLSSLELGDSALYFCASSPRDRMFSGANVLTFGAGSRLTVL.

The chain joins TRBV20-1 to TRBJ1-4; 8 bases are a match to TRBD1. Germline V gives CDR1 DFQATT, CDR2 SNEGSKA (reference sequence). The CDR3 sequence is 15 residues long. Trimming at V came to 2 bases and at J to 5 bases, leaving 7 bases not matched to a gene. The CDR3: CSARKTGARNEKLFF. The CDR3 coding sequence is TGCAGTGCTAGAAAGACAGGGGCACGGAATGAAAAACTGTTTTTT.

This clonotype was recorded many times. The J gene is TRBJ2-2, the V gene TRBV11-3, with 9 bases lining up with TRBD1. V shed 5 bases, J shed 4 bases, and the junction held 8 bases outside the gene matches. Germline V CDR1 and CDR2: SGHNT, YENEEA. This CDR3 region has 16 residues. The CDR3 region is CASSLRTGVTTGELFF. The CDR3 DNA sequence: TGTGCCAGCAGCCTCCGGACAGGGGTTACCACCGGGGAGCTGTTTTTT.

CDR3 coding DNA: TGTGCCATCAGCGATGGGGGCGAGCAGTACTTC. It is translated as CAISDGGEQYF. The J gene is TRBJ2-7, the V gene TRBV10-3, with D perhaps assigned TRBD1 or TRBD2 (5 bases each). Germline loops: CDR1 ENHRY, CDR2 SYGVKD. This CDR3 comprises 11 residues. V was clipped by 6 bases and J by 6 bases, with 9 bases between them.

Only a few counts were recorded for this clonotype. The chain employs TRBV7-9 and TRBJ2-7, with 10 positions matching TRBD2. CDR1 and CDR2 from the germline V gene are SEHNR and FQNEAQ (reference sequence). With 2 bases clipped from V and 5 bases from J, the junction kept 3 bases outside the gene matches. There are 14 residues in the CDR3. The CDR3 spells CASSLLAGANEQYF. The DNA for the CDR3 is TGTGCCAGCAGCTTACTAGCGGGGGCGAACGAGCAGTACTTC.

In this sample, this clonotype turned up many times. The rearrangement joins TRBV5-1 to TRBJ2-7; possibly TRBD1 for D (6 bases). Trimming pared 4 bases from V and 3 bases from J, leaving 11 bases between. The CDR3 consists of 13 residues. Per the germline V gene, CDR1 is SGHRS and CDR2 is YFSETQ. The CDR3 spells CASSLRQDYEQYF. DNA of the CDR3: TGCGCCAGCAGCCTTCGACAGGACTACGAGCAGTACTTC.

This chain links TRBV7-2 with TRBJ1-4, with D maybe TRBD1 (5 bases). This CDR3 is built from 14 residues. Germline loops: CDR1 SGHTA, CDR2 FQGNSA. V dropped 5 bases and J dropped 8 bases, with 15 bases sitting between them. This chain's CDR3 is CASSPGGVYEKLFF. The DNA for the CDR3 is TGTGCCAGCAGCCCCGGGGGGGTTTACGAAAAACTGTTTTTT.

At least ten counts were recorded for this clonotype. The rearrangement uses TRBV4-3 and TRBJ2-5, with D perhaps matching TRBD2 (6 bases). The CDR3 is made up of 13 amino acids. V gave up 0 bases and J gave up 8 bases, with 10 bases separating them. Germline values: CDR1 LGHNA, CDR2 YSLEER. CDR3 loop: CASSQDMGGTQYF. The CDR3 region has the DNA TGCGCCAGCAGCCAAGATATGGGGGGAACCCAGTACTTC.

V usage is TRBV6-6 and J usage is TRBJ2-7, with D possibly matching TRBD1 (6 bases). Per germline, CDR1 MNHNY and CDR2 SVGAGI (reference sequence). CDR3 length: 15 amino acids. Between the trimmed V and J ends, which lost 6 bases and 2 bases, there was a span of 17 bases. Written as DNA, the CDR3 is TGTGCCAGCAGCATGACTCGGACAGATACCTACGAGCAGTACTTC. Translated, it gives CASSMTRTDTYEQYF.

The V call is TRBV7-2, the J call TRBJ1-2; the D is unclear. CDR3 length equals 14 residues. CDR1 is SGHTA, CDR2 FQGNSA, per germline. Trimming took off 5 bases at V and 8 bases at J, with 18 bases between the two ends. CDR3 sequence (DNA): TGTGCCAGCAGCCTCGGCCGGGCCCCTGACGGCTACACCTTC. Amino acid sequence: CASSLGRAPDGYTF.

A note on this clonotype: The DNA is left out, because the CDR3 cannot be placed on it with certainty; the CDR3 is given as TCRdb lists it. V and J are TRBV7-6 and TRBJ2-7. The germline CDR1 and CDR2 sequences are SGHVS and FNYEAQ. A total of 18 residues make up the CDR3, ends included. The CDR3 sequence is CASSFYICSAKTNYEQYF.

This clonotype was counted many times. The chain recombines TRBV13 with TRBJ1-5; no firm D call. Trimming stripped 1 base from V and 6 bases from J, with 7 bases between. This CDR3 contains 13 residues. Germline assignment: CDR1 PRHDT and CDR2 FYEKMQ (reference sequence). As DNA, the CDR3 is TGTGCCAGCAGCTTAGCGAACGGTCAGCCCCAGCATTTT. Protein product: CASSLANGQPQHF.

This clonotype was recorded many times. The CDR3 sequence: CASSYTGVGNQPQHF. Written as DNA, the CDR3 is TGTGCCAGCAGTTACACAGGGGTGGGCAATCAGCCCCAGCATTTT. The chain has TRBV6-5 and TRBJ1-5; TRBD1 matches 7 bases. This CDR3 spans 15 amino acids. Germline V gene lookup returns CDR1 MNHEY and CDR2 SVGAGI. With V trimmed by 2 bases and J by 2 bases, 3 bases remained unmatched.

This clonotype was observed a few times. This chain joins TRBV7-2 and TRBJ2-5; D perhaps matches TRBD1 (6 bases). Trimming removed 1 base at V and 5 bases at J, with 17 bases between. CDR3 length: 16 amino acids. Germline CDR1 is SGHTA and CDR2 is FQGNSA. This chain's CDR3 is CASSLVMDSPVETQYF. The CDR3 DNA reads TGTGCCAGCAGCTTAGTTATGGACAGCCCGGTGGAGACCCAGTACTTC. Together with reference TRBV7-2 and TRBJ2-5, the CDR3 gives the full variable domain: GAGVSQSPSNKVTEKGKDVELRCDPISGHTALYWYRQSLGQGLEFLIYFQGNSAPDKSGLPSDRFSAERTGGSVSTLTIQRTQQEDSAVYLCASSLVMDSPVETQYFGPGTRLLVL.

Comments on this clonotype: This may be a read error, as it is one base from a much larger clone. The chain combines TRBV12-3 or TRBV12-4 with TRBJ2-5; 12 positions match TRBD2. V lost 6 bases, J lost 1 base, and 12 bases stayed unmatched. This CDR3 is built from 18 residues. In DNA form, the CDR3 reads TGTGCCAGCAGCCCGAATCCTACTAGCGGGAGGCTCCAAGAGACCCAGTACTTC. Translation gives CASSPNPTSGRLQETQYF.

The chain couples TRBV7-6 to TRBJ2-3; 12 bases match TRBD2. CDR1 is SGHVS, CDR2 FNYEAQ, per germline. The J segment lost 1 base and the V segment lost 2 bases, leaving 4 bases of the junction unmatched. The CDR3 has 17 residues. CDR3 protein: CASSLSSSGRGTDTQYF. Written as DNA, the CDR3 is TGTGCCAGCAGCTTAAGCTCTAGCGGGAGGGGCACAGATACGCAGTATTTT.